One and the same sample provided the 5 T cell receptor beta chains below, sequenced in a study of esophageal squamous cell carcinoma under preoperative chemotherapy. Described time point: after preoperative PTX-NDP chemotherapy. Each CDR3 protein gets one entry after TCRdb re-called the PCR reads with MiXCR. Of about 32,000 distinct CDR3 sequences listed, roughly 52% are singletons. The biological material was taken from a patient given preoperative chemotherapy. The receptors were sampled from a human donor with esophageal squamous cell carcinoma. The donor label of this sample is uncertain.

Comment on this clonotype: The conserved phenylalanine or tryptophan is not found at the CDR3 terminus, so this likely reflects a read error. The DNA is omitted, as the CDR3 cannot be located on it reliably, and the CDR3 follows TCRdb's listing. The chain uses TRBV7-2 and TRBJ2-5; the table's D call TRBD1 went unverified against the DNA. The CDR3 sequence runs 14 residues, both termini included. Germline V gene data show CDR1 as SGHTA and CDR2 as FQGNSA. CDR3 region: CASSAARAPESRYL.

The rearrangement joins TRBV6-1 to TRBJ2-5, with 7 bases lining up with TRBD1. The closer fit of TRBJ2-7 to the DNA end suggests the J call may be wrong. Germline CDR1 and CDR2: MNHNS and SASEGT. The CDR3 runs to 14 residues. CDR3 in DNA: TGTGCCAGCAGTCAGACAACAGGGGTCTACGAGCAGTACTTC. Translated: CASSQTTGVYEQYF.

Points on this clonotype: The junction shows a germline mismatch at one end, possibly a read error. This sequence joins TRBV7-2 and TRBJ2-3, with D maybe TRBD1 (6 bases). The CDR3 contains 15 residues. Per the germline V gene, CDR1 is SGHTA and CDR2 is FQGNSA. Here the CDR3 DNA reads TGTGCCCGCAGCAAGGGGGTGTGCGGCACAGATACTCAGTATTTT. This sequence encodes CARSKGVCGTDTQYF.

Points on this clonotype: The CDR3 does not close with the conserved phenylalanine or tryptophan, likely indicating a read error. No DNA is shown, since the ends of the CDR3 on it are uncertain; the CDR3 is the one TCRdb lists. J is TRBJ2-5 and V is TRBV7-8; TRBD2, the D gene given by the table, was not confirmed from the DNA. Germline assignment: CDR1 SGHVS and CDR2 FQNEAQ. The CDR3 contains 14 residues when both ends are counted. This chain's CDR3 is CARGRPLGQTTWFS.

This clonotype was seen at least ten times. The chain couples TRBV12-3 or TRBV12-4 to TRBJ2-7; D unresolved. Between the trimmed V and J ends, which lost 2 bases and 6 bases, there was a span of 14 bases. CDR3 length: 14 residues. CDR3 loop: CASSLTGRAVEQYF. CDR3 coding DNA: TGTGCCAGCAGTTTAACTGGTCGGGCAGTCGAGCAGTACTTC.